A selection of T cell receptor beta chains follows, all from one sample in a study of OX40 agonist ivuxolimab in advanced cancers. Assay: immunoSEQ multiplex PCR; the TCRdb copy retains only in-frame clones and omits some. Of 55,000 to 75,000 clones in the sample, 91% were seen once. This sample comprised CD4+ or CD8+ T cells sorted from blood, obtained in a trial of the OX40 agonist ivuxolimab. These receptors all stem from an adult with an advanced solid tumor such as melanoma, head and neck, liver or kidney cancer. Each CDR3 is given with its conserved first and last residue. A D gene is named only where the DNA matches it firmly. Rows may omit the clone size; those that give it use once, few, many or a size class.

d_call,j_call,v_call,cdr3_length,clone_size,cdr3_nt,cdr3_aa
TRBD2,TRBJ2-1,TRBV4-3,20,NA,TGCGCCAGCAGCCAAAGACCCCGCCGAGCGGGGGCCCCCTATCGTGATGAGCAGTTCTTC,CASSQRPRRAGAPYRDEQFF
TRBD1,TRBJ1-1,TRBV25-1,13,NA,TGTGCCAGCACGGGACAGAGGAACACTGAAGCTTTCTTT,CASTGQRNTEAFF
NA,TRBJ2-2,TRBV21-1,19,NA,TGTGCCAGCAGCAAACGTTTAGGCAGATCGGGATCGAACACCGGGGAGCTGTTTTTT,CASSKRLGRSGSNTGELFF
NA,TRBJ2-7,TRBV5-1,16,NA,TGCGCCAGCAGCTTGAGTACTTCGGGGGTTCGTTACGAGCAGTACTTC,CASSLSTSGVRYEQYF
NA,TRBJ1-4,TRBV28,14,NA,TGTGCCAGCAGGGAACAGGGCCGTAATGAAAAACTGTTTTTT,CASREQGRNEKLFF
NA,TRBJ1-3,TRBV11-3,13,NA,TGTGCCAGCAGCCTTTCCTCTGGAAACACCATATATTTT,CASSLSSGNTIYF
NA,TRBJ1-6,TRBV27,15,NA,TGTGCCAGCAGTGGCTGGGGGACCTATAATTCACCCCTCCACTTT,CASSGWGTYNSPLHF
TRBD2,TRBJ2-1,TRBV2,14,NA,TGTGCCAGCAATTGGCGGGGGGGACCTAATGAGCAGTTCTTC,CASNWRGGPNEQFF
TRBD2,TRBJ2-5,TRBV4-3,18,NA,TGCGCCAGCAGCCAAGCATCAATGTTAGGCGGGGGGATCGAGACCCAGTACTTC,CASSQASMLGGGIETQYF
NA,TRBJ1-2,TRBV29-1,11,NA,TGCAGCGTTGCTGGGCTGGATGGCTACACCTTC,CSVAGLDGYTF
NA,TRBJ2-5,TRBV7-6,14,NA,TGTGCCAGCAGCTTAGGAGGATCCCAAGAGACCCAGTACTTC,CASSLGGSQETQYF
NA,TRBJ1-1,TRBV2,12,once,TGTGCCAGCAGTTACCTGAGACAGGAAGCTTTCTTT,CASSYLRQEAFF
NA,TRBJ1-5,TRBV5-1,14,NA,TGCGCCAGCAGCTCCCAGGGGCCCCCCGAGCCCCAGCATTTT,CASSSQGPPEPQHF
TRBD2,TRBJ2-3,TRBV13,15,NA,TGTGCCAGCAGACCTATACTAGCGGCCACAGATACGCAGTATTTT,CASRPILAATDTQYF
TRBD1,TRBJ2-6,TRBV19,18,once,TGTGCCAGCACTAGGGGAGGGACAGGGGAGTCTGGGGCCAACGTCCTGACTTTC,CASTRGGTGESGANVLTF
NA,TRBJ2-2,TRBV4-1,18,NA,TGCGCCAGCAGCCTATTGCTGACAGACGAGCCGGGCACCGGGGAGCTGTTTTTT,CASSLLLTDEPGTGELFF
NA,TRBJ2-7,TRBV7-2,13,NA,TGTGCCAGCAGCGGCAGACTAGCCTACGAGCAGTACTTC,CASSGRLAYEQYF
NA,TRBJ2-7,TRBV5-1,14,NA,TGCGCCAGCAGCTTCAGGGCCGGGGTTTACGAGCAGTACTTC,CASSFRAGVYEQYF
NA,TRBJ2-7,TRBV10-3,13,NA,TGTGCCATCAGTGAAGGTCCGAGCTACGAGCAGTACTTC,CAISEGPSYEQYF
NA,TRBJ2-3,TRBV5-1,16,NA,TGCGCCAGCAGCTTGGGAGGCGGGGCCCGCACAGATACGCAGTATTTT,CASSLGGGARTDTQYF
TRBD1,TRBJ1-4,TRBV6-1,14,few,TGTGCCATCAACCCTTCAGGGGGGAATGAAAAACTGTTTTTT,CAINPSGGNEKLFF